One and the same sample provided the 16 T cell receptor beta chains below, sequenced in a study of cytomegalovirus exposure and HLA in healthy donors. The PCR contained 60 Vbeta and 13 Jbeta primers. Assay used: immunoSEQ multiplex PCR; TCRdb lists only in-frame clones, some missing. Of 120,000 to 150,000 clones listed, around 80% were seen once; the top ten hold approximately 5.1%. The sample comprised PBMCs. These receptors were obtained from a male donor in good health and CMV-seronegative.

The chain links TRBV9 to TRBJ1-2; 7 bases align to TRBD1. Trimming cost V 6 bases and J 7 bases; bases outside gene matches: 12. Germline assignment: CDR1 SGDLS and CDR2 YYNGEE. The CDR3 is 14 residues long. CDR3 DNA: TGTGCCAGCAACCCGAGGGCAGGGGGGACTGGCTACACCTTC. Translation: CASNPRAGGTGYTF.

The chain couples TRBV4-3 to TRBJ2-1, with a possible D match to TRBD2 (7 bases). This CDR3 has 15 residues. V was pared by 3 bases and J by 3 bases, with 12 bases between. Germline CDR1 LGHNA, CDR2 YSLEER. In DNA form, the CDR3 reads TGCGCCAGCAGCCAGGAGGGGGGGTTCTACAATGAGCAGTTCTTC. Translating gives CASSQEGGFYNEQFF.

The chain recombines TRBV6-1 with TRBJ1-2; D is ambiguous. V lost 5 bases and J 3 bases, leaving 13 bases between the germline ends. Looked up from germline, CDR1 is MNHNS and CDR2 is SASEGT. The CDR3 covers 14 residues. The CDR3 bases are TGTGCCAGCAGTCCCTCCGGGATCCACTATGGCTACACCTTC. This translates into CASSPSGIHYGYTF.

This chain connects TRBV4-1 to TRBJ2-7; D is possibly TRBD1 (6 bases). Trimming removed 4 bases at V and 5 bases at J, with 24 bases between. Germline V gene sequence: CDR1 MGHRA, CDR2 YSYEKL. The CDR3 consists of 17 residues. The CDR3 loop reads CASSPKSQGGRANEQYF. In DNA, the CDR3 is TGCGCCAGCAGCCCGAAATCACAGGGCGGCAGGGCCAACGAGCAGTACTTC.

The chain uses TRBV5-1 and TRBJ2-1; 10 bases fit TRBD2. The CDR3 is made up of 14 amino acids. With 3 bases clipped from V and 7 bases from J, the junction kept 4 bases outside the gene matches. CDR1 is SGHRS and CDR2 is YFSETQ in the germline V gene. CDR3 nucleotide sequence: TGCGCCAGCAGCTCCGAGCGGGGGGGGAATGAGCAGTTCTTC. Its protein is CASSSERGGNEQFF.

A remark on this clone: This same CDR3 is encoded by further DNA sequences in the sample. V usage is TRBV5-4 and J usage is TRBJ2-7; 10 bases align to TRBD1. The CDR3 loop spans 14 amino acids. CDR1 is SGHNT, CDR2 YYREEE, per germline (reference sequence). V lost 4 bases to trimming and J lost 4 bases; unmatched junction nucleotides: 5. The CDR3 loop reads CASSRGQGGYEQYF. The CDR3 DNA sequence: TGTGCCAGCAGCCGCGGACAGGGGGGATACGAGCAGTACTTC. Combining the CDR3 with reference TRBV5-4 and TRBJ2-7 gives the whole variable domain ETGVTQSPTHLIKTRGQQVTLRCSSQSGHNTVSWYQQALGQGPQFIFQYYREEENGRGNFPPRFSGLQFPNYSSELNVNALELDDSALYLCASSRGQGGYEQYFGPGTRLTVT.

The chain recombines TRBV27 with TRBJ2-1, with 9 positions matching TRBD2. J lost 6 bases, V lost 3 bases, and 6 bases had no gene match. The CDR3 runs to 15 residues. CDR1 is MNHEY, CDR2 SMNVEV, per germline (reference sequence). This CDR3 is CASSFLGTSINEQFF. As DNA, the CDR3 is TGTGCCAGCAGTTTCCTCGGGACTAGCATCAATGAGCAGTTCTTC.

This chain connects TRBV29-1 to TRBJ2-5, with 11 bases lining up with TRBD1. Germline V gene sequence: CDR1 SQVTM, CDR2 ANQGSEA. With 7 bases clipped from V and 5 bases from J, the junction kept 3 bases outside the gene matches. The length of the CDR3 is 12 residues. CDR3 DNA: TGCAGCGGGGACAGGGGGAGGGAGACCCAGTACTTC. Amino acids: CSGDRGRETQYF.

As concerns this clone: One end of the junction fails to match germline, which may point to a read error. The chain has TRBV7-9 and TRBJ2-3, with D perhaps TRBD2 (5 bases). CDR1 and CDR2 (germline): SEHNR, FQNEAQ (reference sequence). The CDR3 spans 16 residues. Here the CDR3 DNA reads TGTTCCAGCAGCAACTACCGGTTGAGGGGCACAGATACGCAGTATTTT. Protein: CSSSNYRLRGTDTQYF.

The chain recombines TRBV4-1 with TRBJ2-2; a possible D gene is TRBD1 (6 bases). In germline, CDR1 is MGHRA, CDR2 YSYEKL. This CDR3 region has 15 residues. With 0 bases removed from V and 6 bases from J, the gap between germline ends came to 11 bases. This chain's CDR3 is CASSQDRGSSGELFF. The CDR3 DNA follows: TGCGCCAGCAGCCAAGATAGGGGGAGCTCCGGGGAGCTGTTTTTT.

J is TRBJ2-4 and V is TRBV7-3, with D possibly TRBD2 on 6 matching bases. The CDR3 is 15 residues long. The ends were cut back, 0 bases at V and 3 bases at J, with 9 bases in the middle. Germline values: CDR1 SGHTA, CDR2 FQGTGA. The CDR3 protein is CASSLTGGSKNIQYF. CDR3 in DNA: TGTGCCAGCAGCTTAACTGGAGGGAGCAAAAACATTCAGTACTTC. The entire variable domain, with the rest obtained from reference TRBV7-3 and TRBJ2-4, is as follows: GAGVSQTPSNKVTEKGKYVELRCDPISGHTALYWYRQSLGQGPEFLIYFQGTGAADDSGLPNDRFFAVRPEGSVSTLKIQRTERGDSAVYLCASSLTGGSKNIQYFGAGTRLSVL.

This chain links TRBV6-1 with TRBJ1-1; no clear D gene. CDR3 size: 14 residues. V lost 1 base, J lost 0 bases, and 6 bases lay in between. Germline V gives CDR1 MNHNS, CDR2 SASEGT. This chain's CDR3 is CASSEDPVNTEAFF. CDR3 bases: TGTGCCAGCAGTGAAGACCCAGTGAACACTGAAGCTTTCTTT.

The CDR3 is CASSVDSVGWTEAFF. The DNA for the CDR3 is TGTGCCAGCAGCGTCGACAGTGTTGGGTGGACTGAAGCTTTCTTT. The chain couples TRBV9 to TRBJ1-1, with D possibly matching TRBD1 (5 bases). This CDR3 spans 15 amino acids. Per germline, CDR1 SGDLS and CDR2 YYNGEE. Trimming shortened V by 2 bases and J by 5 bases, and 16 bases separated the two germline ends.

The gene calls are TRBV11-1 and TRBJ1-1; maybe TRBD1 (5 bases). CDR1 SGHAT and CDR2 FQDESV come from the germline V gene (reference sequence). Deletions cut 5 bases from V and 1 base from J, with 11 bases between. There are 14 residues in the CDR3. In DNA, the CDR3 is TGTGCCAGCAGCCTGATCGACAGGAACACTGAAGCTTTCTTT. This codes for CASSLIDRNTEAFF.

The rearrangement uses TRBV27 and TRBJ2-1, with TRBD2 as a possible D gene (6 bases). The ends were cut back, 7 bases at V and 1 base at J, with 11 bases in the middle. Germline V gene sequence: CDR1 MNHEY, CDR2 SMNVEV (reference sequence). CDR3 length: 14 residues. The CDR3 bases are TGTGCCAGCAAGGAGGGGTTTTCCTACAATGAGCAGTTCTTC. Encoded protein: CASKEGFSYNEQFF.

The rearrangement uses TRBV7-2 and TRBJ1-2; 8 bases are a match to TRBD1. Germline CDR1 reads SGHTA; CDR2 reads FQGNSA. The CDR3 covers 14 residues. V lost 1 base, J lost 8 bases, and 6 bases stayed unmatched. The CDR3 here is CASSLGGQGGGYTF. The CDR3 coding sequence is TGTGCCAGCAGCTTAGGAGGACAGGGAGGGGGCTACACCTTC.